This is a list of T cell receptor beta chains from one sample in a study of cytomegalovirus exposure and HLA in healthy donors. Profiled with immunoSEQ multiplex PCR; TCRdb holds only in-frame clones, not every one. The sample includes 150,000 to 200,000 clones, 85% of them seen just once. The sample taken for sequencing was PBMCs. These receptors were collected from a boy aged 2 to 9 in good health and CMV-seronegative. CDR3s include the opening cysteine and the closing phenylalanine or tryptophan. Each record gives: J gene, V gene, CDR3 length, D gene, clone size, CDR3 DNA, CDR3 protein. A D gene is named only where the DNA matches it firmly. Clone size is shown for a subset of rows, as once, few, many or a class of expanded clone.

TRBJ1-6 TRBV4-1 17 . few TGCGCCAGCAGCCGCCCAGTGATGGGAAGGGGAGGATCACCCCTCCACTTT CASSRPVMGRGGSPLHF
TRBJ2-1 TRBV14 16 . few TGTGCCAGCAGCCCCTGGGAGGCCAGCTCCTACAATGAGCAGTTCTTC CASSPWEASSYNEQFF
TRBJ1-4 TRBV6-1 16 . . TGTGCCAGCAGTGATAACTTGGACAACTATAATGAAAAACTGTTTTTT CASSDNLDNYNEKLFF
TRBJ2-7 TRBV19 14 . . TGTGCCAGTAGTATCGGCGGTAAGTCCTACGAGCAGTACTTC CASSIGGKSYEQYF
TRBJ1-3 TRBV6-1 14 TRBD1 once TGTGCCAGCATCACCGACAGGGGAGGTTACACCATATATTTT CASITDRGGYTIYF
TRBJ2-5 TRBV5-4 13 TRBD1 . TGTGCCAGCAGCGACCAACCGGGACAGGGGACGGACTTC CASSDQPGQGTDF
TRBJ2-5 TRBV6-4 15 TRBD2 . TGTGCCAGCAGCCCTAGGAGCGGGAGTTCGGAGACCCAGTACTTC CASSPRSGSSETQYF
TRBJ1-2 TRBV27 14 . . TGTGCCAGCAGTCCCATGAACAGGGTGGGTGGCTACACCTTC CASSPMNRVGGYTF
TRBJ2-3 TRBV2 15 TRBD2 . TGTGCCAGCACCTTGACTAGCGGGCTTACAGATACGCAGTATTTT CASTLTSGLTDTQYF
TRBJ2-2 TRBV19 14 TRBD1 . TGTGCCAGCACGGACAGGGACGAAACCGGGGAGCTGTTTTTT CASTDRDETGELFF
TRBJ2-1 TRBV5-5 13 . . TGTGCCAGCAGCTTGGAGTTTAGGACAGAGCAGTTCTTC CASSLEFRTEQFF
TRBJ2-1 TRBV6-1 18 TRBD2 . TGTGCCAGCAGTGATACTAGCGGGGTTTTCTTCTCCTACAATGAGCAGTTCTTC CASSDTSGVFFSYNEQFF
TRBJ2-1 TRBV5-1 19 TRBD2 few TGCGCCAGCAGCTTTACGGGACTAGCGGGAGTTCCGTTCCCCGATGAGCAGTTCTTC CASSFTGLAGVPFPDEQFF
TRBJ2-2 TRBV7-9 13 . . TGTTCCAGCAGCTACGGACAAACCGGGGAGCTGTTTTTT CSSSYGQTGELFF
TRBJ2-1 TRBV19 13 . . TGTGCCAGTAGTTTGCTAGCCCTCGATGAGCAGTTCTTC CASSLLALDEQFF
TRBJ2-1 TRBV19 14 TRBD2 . TGTGCCAGTAGTCACCTAGCGGACTACAATGAGCAGTTCTTC CASSHLADYNEQFF
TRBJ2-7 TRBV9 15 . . TGTGCCAGCAGTGAAGCCGGGACTGGAGACTACGAGCAGTACTTC CASSEAGTGDYEQYF
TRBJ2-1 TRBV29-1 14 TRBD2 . TGCAGCGTTGAGTTTAGCGGGAGATCTAGTGAGCAGTTCTTC CSVEFSGRSSEQFF
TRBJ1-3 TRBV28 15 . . TGTGCCAGCAGTACCGCGGGGGCGACAGGAAACACCATATATTTT CASSTAGATGNTIYF
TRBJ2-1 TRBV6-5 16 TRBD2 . TGTGCCAGCAGTTACTTTTTAGCGGGGGCATACAATGAGCAGTTCTTC CASSYFLAGAYNEQFF
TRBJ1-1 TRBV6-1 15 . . TGTGCCAGCAGTGAAGACCTAAATGGGAACACTGAAGCTTTCTTT CASSEDLNGNTEAFF
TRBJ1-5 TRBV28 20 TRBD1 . TGTGCCAGCAGCCACCAAACGGGACAGGGTATTGAAATTGGCAATCAGCCCCAGCATTTT CASSHQTGQGIEIGNQPQHF
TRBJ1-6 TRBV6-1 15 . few TGTGCCAGCAGTGGGGTCCCAGGGAATCGGTCACCCCTCCACTTT CASSGVPGNRSPLHF
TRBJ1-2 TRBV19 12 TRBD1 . TGTGCCAGTAGTCCCGGGACAGGGGGCTACACCTTC CASSPGTGGYTF
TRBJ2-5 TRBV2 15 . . TGTGCCAGCAGTGAAGGGACAGTCCAGCAAGAGACCCAGTACTTC CASSEGTVQQETQYF
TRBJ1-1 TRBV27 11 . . TGTGCCAGCGTACTGGGGGGGGCCGCTTTCTTT CASVLGGAAFF
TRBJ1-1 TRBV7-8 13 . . TGTGCCAGCAGCCCGCTGGGGAGCACTGAAGCTTTCTTT CASSPLGSTEAFF
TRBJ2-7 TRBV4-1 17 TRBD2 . TGCGCCAGCAGCCAAGGCGCTAGCGGGAGTGGGGCATACGAGCAGTACTTC CASSQGASGSGAYEQYF
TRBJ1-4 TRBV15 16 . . TGTGCCACCAGCAGAGGGACAGTTGCAACTAATGAAAAACTGTTTTTT CATSRGTVATNEKLFF
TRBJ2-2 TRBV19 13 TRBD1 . TGTGCCAGTAGTCACAGGGGGTCCGGGGAGCTGTTTTTT CASSHRGSGELFF
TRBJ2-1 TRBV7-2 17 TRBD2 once TGTGCCAGCAGCTCAGTTGTCGGGCTAGCGGGAGGAAATGAGCAGTTCTTC CASSSVVGLAGGNEQFF
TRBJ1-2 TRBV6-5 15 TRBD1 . TGTGCCAGCAGTTACTACCGGGACAGGGGGTCGCGCTACACCTTC CASSYYRDRGSRYTF
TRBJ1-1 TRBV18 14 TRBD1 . TGTGCCAGCTCCGACAGGGGAGCGAGCACTGAAGCTTTCTTT CASSDRGASTEAFF
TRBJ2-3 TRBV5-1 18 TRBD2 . TGCGCCAGCAGCTTGAGGACTAGCGGGCCTCCTAGCACAGATACGCAGTATTTT CASSLRTSGPPSTDTQYF
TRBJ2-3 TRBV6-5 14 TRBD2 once TGTGCCAGCAGAGGGACTAGCAAGGCAGATACGCAGTATTTT CASRGTSKADTQYF
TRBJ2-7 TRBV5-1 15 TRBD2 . TGCGCCAGCAGCTTGGGACTAGCGGGAGGCTACGAGCAGTACTTC CASSLGLAGGYEQYF
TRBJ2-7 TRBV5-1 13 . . TGCGCCAGCAGCTTGACAGGTGACTACGAGCAGTACTTC CASSLTGDYEQYF
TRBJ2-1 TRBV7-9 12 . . TGTGCCAGCGTTCAGGGGTACAATGAGCAGTTCTTC CASVQGYNEQFF
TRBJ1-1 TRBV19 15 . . TGTGCCAGTAGTATAGGTACAGGGTTGAACACTGAAGCTTTCTTT CASSIGTGLNTEAFF
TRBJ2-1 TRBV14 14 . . TGTGCCAGCAGCCAAGCCAGTCTTGTCAATGAGCAGTTCTTC CASSQASLVNEQFF
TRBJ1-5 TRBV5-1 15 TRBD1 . TGCGCCAGCAGCCCGGAGACAGGGCACAATCAGCCCCAGCATTTT CASSPETGHNQPQHF
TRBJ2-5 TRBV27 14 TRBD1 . TGTGCCAGCAGTTTATCGGGACAGATAGAGACCCAGTACTTC CASSLSGQIETQYF
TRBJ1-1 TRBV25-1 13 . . TGTGCCAGCAGTGAATCAGAGAACACTGAAGCTTTCTTT CASSESENTEAFF
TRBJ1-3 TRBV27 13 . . TGTGCCAGCAGGGCACCGTCTGGAAACACCATATATTTT CASRAPSGNTIYF